This T cell receptor beta chain was sequenced during a study of early T cells in non-severe SARS-CoV-2 infection. Background on the study: Sequenced bulk RNA came from whole blood that was unsorted, and chains were unpaired. Study-level points and caveats: Matches to VDJdb favored anti-spike CD8 responses and missed private and CD4 specificities.

Unique molecular identifiers were attached to individual cDNA molecules. From the 5' RACE reads, TCRdb called clonotypes with MiXCR, one entry per CDR3 protein. The sample lists 60,000 to 75,000 distinct CDR3 sequences; about 12% were seen once. Germline CDR1 SGHAT, CDR2 FQNNGV. CDR3 length equals 19 residues. The trim removed 2 bases at V and 2 bases at J, leaving 12 bases unmatched. As for this clonotype: What it binds is unknown.

The chain combines TRBV11-2 with TRBJ1-1; 12 positions match TRBD1. The specimen sequenced was whole blood. The source is an adult who was a healthcare worker with PCR-confirmed SARS-CoV-2 infection or an uninfected control (not recorded which). The CDR3 loop is CASSLNRDRGRGYNTEAFF. CDR3 nucleotide sequence: TGTGCCAGCAGCTTAAACCGGGACAGGGGGCGAGGCTATAACACTGAAGCTTTCTTT.